Listed here is a single T cell receptor (beta chain). Source study methods: Amplifying reference gene primers gave estimates of nucleated cell counts. Sequencing was performed with immunoSEQ multiplex PCR; in TCRdb, only in-frame clones are kept and a portion is missing. The DNA was the basis for D and trimming; V, J and clone size are from that table. Here the sample spans about 530,000 clones, about 89% being singletons. The data are from a study of blood T cell repertoires in COVID-19. Overall study: PBMCs, B-cell-depleted T cells, or T cells provided the cDNA or gDNA that made up the material.

V shed 7 bases and J shed 2 bases, with 12 bases lying between them. The CDR3 sequence is 12 residues long. Germline-derived CDR1 and CDR2 are GTSNPN and SVGIG (reference sequence). The TCR was taken from a woman between 45 and 65 years old with COVID-19, enrolled during active disease. This chain joins TRBV30 and TRBJ2-7; D remains unclear. The sequenced material came from peripheral blood. The CDR3 reads CAFSPGTYEQYF. In nucleotides, the CDR3 is TGTGCCTTTTCACCAGGAACCTACGAGCAGTACTTC.